This T cell receptor beta chain is drawn from a study of post-analysis software for immune sequencing data. The overall study: Relapsing-remitting, secondary progressive and progressive-relapsing forms made up the multiple sclerosis disease courses. General observations from the study: Elevated frequency relative to controls characterized roughly five TRBV segments in patients, TRBV5-6, TRBV5-1 and TRBV20-1 among them. Samples from one preparation batch, clustered by F measure, grouped strongly together. Significantly lower normalized Chao1 diversity was seen in multiple sclerosis patients than in controls.

V was shortened by 6 bases and J by 6 bases, with 15 bases between the two germline ends. The CDR3 length is 12 residues. CDR1 is DFQATT and CDR2 is SNEGSKA in the germline V gene (reference sequence). This clonotype was seen more than once but under ten times. What it recognizes is unknown. The TCR beta cDNA libraries contained unique molecular identifiers. TCRdb passed the PCR reads through MiXCR, listing each CDR3 protein once. The table records 750,000 to 950,000 distinct CDR3 sequences, about 43% of them present only once. The sequenced sample consisted of blood. This receptor was taken from a girl between 5 and 17 years old with multiple sclerosis. V and J are TRBV20-1 and TRBJ2-7; unclear D gene. DNA of the CDR3: TGCAGTGCGGGCCTAGAGTTTTTCGAGCAGTACTTC. The encoded protein is CSAGLEFFEQYF.